The text below deals with one T cell receptor beta chain. CDR3 length equals 14 residues. This entry comes from a study of T cells expressing NK-cell markers. Turning to the study itself: Repertoire data for TCR beta were derived from sorted T cells (CD3+CD56+NKG2C+, CD3+CD56+NKG2C- and CD3+CD56-NKG2C+). HCMV seropositivity marked most of the eight sequenced donors; one was seronegative.

Researchers built TCR beta cDNA using 5'RACE template switching with UMIs. With the 5' RACE reads reprocessed, TCRdb shows one record per CDR3 protein and no DNA. This sample's table has about 550,000 distinct CDR3 sequences. Sequencing used blood T cells: a sorted CD56 or NKG2C T cell subset, CD4+ or CD8+ T cells, or bulk PBMC T cells (not recorded which). This clonotype was sampled from a man between 18 and 29 years old in good health. The chain employs TRBV12-3 or TRBV12-4 and TRBJ2-1; TCRdb picks TRBD1, but there is no DNA to check that call. The CDR3 loop reads CASSLGQGRFEQFF.